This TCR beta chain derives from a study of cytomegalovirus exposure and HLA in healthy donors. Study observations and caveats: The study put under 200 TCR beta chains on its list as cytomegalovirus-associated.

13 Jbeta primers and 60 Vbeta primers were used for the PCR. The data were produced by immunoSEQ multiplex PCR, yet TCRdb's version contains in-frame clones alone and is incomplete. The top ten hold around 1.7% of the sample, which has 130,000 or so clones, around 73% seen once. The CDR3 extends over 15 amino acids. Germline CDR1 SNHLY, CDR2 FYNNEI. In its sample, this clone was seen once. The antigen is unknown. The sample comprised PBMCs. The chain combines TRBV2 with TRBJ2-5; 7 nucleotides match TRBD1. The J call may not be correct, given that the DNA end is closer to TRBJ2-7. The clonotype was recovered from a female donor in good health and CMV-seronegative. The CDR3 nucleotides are TGTGCCAGCAGTGAAGGCTGGGACAGCTCCTACGAGCAGTACTTC. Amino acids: CASSEGWDSSYEQYF.